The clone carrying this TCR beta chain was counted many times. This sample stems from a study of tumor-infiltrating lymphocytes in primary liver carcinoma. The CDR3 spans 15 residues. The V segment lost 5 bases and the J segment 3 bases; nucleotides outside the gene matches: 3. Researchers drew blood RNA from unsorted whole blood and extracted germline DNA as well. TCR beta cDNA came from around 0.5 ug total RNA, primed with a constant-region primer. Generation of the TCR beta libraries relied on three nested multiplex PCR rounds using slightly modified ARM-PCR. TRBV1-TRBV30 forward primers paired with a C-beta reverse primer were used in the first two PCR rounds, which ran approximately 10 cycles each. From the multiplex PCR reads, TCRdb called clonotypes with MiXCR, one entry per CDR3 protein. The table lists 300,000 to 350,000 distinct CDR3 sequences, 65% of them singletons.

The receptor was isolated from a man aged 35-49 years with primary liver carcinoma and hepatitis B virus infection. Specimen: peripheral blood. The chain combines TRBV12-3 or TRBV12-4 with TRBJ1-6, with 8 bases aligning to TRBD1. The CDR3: CASSTDRGYNSPLHF. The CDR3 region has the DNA TGTGCCAGCAGTACCGACAGGGGCTATAATTCACCCCTCCACTTT.